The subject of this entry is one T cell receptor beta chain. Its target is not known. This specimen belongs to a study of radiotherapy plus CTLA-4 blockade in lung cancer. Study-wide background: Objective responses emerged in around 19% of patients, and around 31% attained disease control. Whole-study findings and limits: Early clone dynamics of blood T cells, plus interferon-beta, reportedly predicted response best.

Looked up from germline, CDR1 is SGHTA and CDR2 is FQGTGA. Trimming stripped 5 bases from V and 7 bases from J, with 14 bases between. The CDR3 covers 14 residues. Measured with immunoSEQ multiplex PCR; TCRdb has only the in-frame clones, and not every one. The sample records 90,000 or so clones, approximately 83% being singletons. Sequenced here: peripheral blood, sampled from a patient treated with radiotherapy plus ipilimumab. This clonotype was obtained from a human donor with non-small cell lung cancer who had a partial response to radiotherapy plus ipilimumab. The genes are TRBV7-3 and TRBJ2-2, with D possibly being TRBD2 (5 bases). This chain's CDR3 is CASSPGLPNGELFF. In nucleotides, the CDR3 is TGTGCCAGCAGCCCCGGACTCCCAAACGGGGAGCTGTTTTTT.